This T cell receptor beta chain was captured by sequencing in a study of blood T cells in healthy people across ages. PCR was performed a second time for about 7 to 12 cycles using a sample-barcoded 5' primer and a J-beta primer mix. TCRdb analysed the 5' RACE reads with MiXCR anew, one entry per CDR3 protein. The profile shows around 2 million distinct CDR3 sequences, about 39% of them singletons. Germline V gene data show CDR1 as SQVTM and CDR2 as ANQGSEA. Trimming at V came to 5 bases and at J to 10 bases, leaving 7 bases not matched to a gene. The length of the CDR3 is 12 residues. This receptor was taken from a human donor in good health. The specimen sequenced was blood. The chain links TRBV29-1 to TRBJ1-1, with 10 bases matching TRBD1. CDR3 region: CSVPRQGARAFF. CDR3 coding DNA: TGCAGCGTTCCCAGACAGGGGGCGCGAGCTTTCTTT.